This T cell receptor beta chain comes out of a study of Tregs in tolerant kidney transplant recipients. Per the germline V gene, CDR1 is SGHRS and CDR2 is YFSETQ. V was clipped by 0 bases and J by 3 bases, with 11 bases between them. The CDR3 length is 15 residues. With regard to this clone: The sequenced fragment ends 3 residues before the CDR3 boundary, so the rest is inferred from the germline J gene.

Using immunoSEQ multiplex PCR, the repertoire was profiled, and TCRdb retains in-frame clones only, with some absent. The listing records approximately 49,000 clones. Thawed PBMCs were FACS-sorted into unstimulated CD4+CD25+CD127- regulatory T cells, CD4+CD25- non-regulatory cells, CD4 and CD8 cells. Sample: CD4+ T cells from blood, taken before the transplant. The chain is built from TRBV5-1 and TRBJ2-3; D possibly corresponds to TRBD1 (6 bases). This TCR came from a human donor who received a combined kidney and bone marrow transplant. CDR3 DNA (partial): TGCGCCAGCAGCTTGGCCACAGGGTGGACAGATACG. Translating gives CASSLATGWTDT. The entire CDR3 protein is CASSLATGWTDTQYF.